This TCR beta chain was sequenced during a study of human thymus T cells. As concerns this clone: Its matching antigen is unknown.

Here immunoSEQ multiplex PCR was the method, and the copy in TCRdb shows in-frame clones only, minus some. The sample includes about 44,000 clones, around 94% seen only once; the top ten take roughly 0.12%. The donor group consisted of healthy Finnish infants who were having corrective surgery for congenital heart defects. During surgery, about 0.5-1 mL peripheral blood was drawn from four of eight donors. Blood DNA came from all available leukocytes, not a fixed cell number. Notes on the study in general: What appeared biased in thymic and blood repertoires was the usage of V and J genes.

Input material: blood. The origin of this receptor is a boy in the first two years of life with a congenital heart defect but otherwise immunologically healthy.

The DNA for the CDR3 is TGCGCCAGCAGCTTGGCCTCTGACACCGGGGAGCTGTTTTTT. It codes for CASSLASDTGELFF. V gene TRBV5-1 combines with J gene TRBJ2-2; the D is unclear. The germline V gene encodes CDR1 SGHRS and CDR2 YFSETQ. This CDR3 region has 14 residues. V lost 0 bases and J 3 bases, leaving 6 bases between the germline ends. Together with reference TRBV5-1 and TRBJ2-2, the CDR3 gives the full variable domain: KAGVTQTPRYLIKTRGQQVTLSCSPISGHRSVSWYQQTPGQGLQFLFEYFSETQRNKGNFPGRFSGRQFSNSRSEMNVSTLELGDSALYLCASSLASDTGELFFGEGSRLTVL.